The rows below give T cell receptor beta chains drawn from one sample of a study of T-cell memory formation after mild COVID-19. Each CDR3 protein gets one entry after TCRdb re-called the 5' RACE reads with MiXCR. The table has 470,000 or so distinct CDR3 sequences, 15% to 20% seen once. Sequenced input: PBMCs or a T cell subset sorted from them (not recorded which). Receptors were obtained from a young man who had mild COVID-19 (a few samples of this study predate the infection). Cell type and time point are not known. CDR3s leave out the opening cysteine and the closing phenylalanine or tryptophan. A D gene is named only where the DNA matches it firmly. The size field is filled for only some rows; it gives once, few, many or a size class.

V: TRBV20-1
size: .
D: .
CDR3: SANSAGNQPQH

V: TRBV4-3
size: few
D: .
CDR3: ASSQDAVMGGETQY

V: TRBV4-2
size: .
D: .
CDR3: ASNPSEPTAPGPTHYGYT

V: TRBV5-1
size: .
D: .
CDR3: ASSLSLRGHNEQF

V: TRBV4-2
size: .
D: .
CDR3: ASSQGWAEQF

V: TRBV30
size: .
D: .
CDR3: AWSVGLANEQF

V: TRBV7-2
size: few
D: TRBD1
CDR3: AIALTGFSGNTIY

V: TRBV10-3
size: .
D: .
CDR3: AIGKGPGFLDYGYT

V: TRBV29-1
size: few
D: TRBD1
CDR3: SATGGYDQPQH

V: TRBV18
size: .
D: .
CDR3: ASSPADTGELF

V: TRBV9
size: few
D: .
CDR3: ASSVDRQETQY

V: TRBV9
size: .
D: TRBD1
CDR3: ASSKGQGNYEQY

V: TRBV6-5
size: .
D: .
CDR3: ASSYSNPGTRISEAF

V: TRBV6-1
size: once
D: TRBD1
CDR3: ASRPQDRVDTQY

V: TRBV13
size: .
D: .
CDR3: ASSLGGRGDTQY

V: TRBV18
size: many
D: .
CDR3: ASSPGQGGEAF

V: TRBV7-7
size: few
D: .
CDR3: ASSPAFGLNTEAF

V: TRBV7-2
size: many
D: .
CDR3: ASSLTYEQY

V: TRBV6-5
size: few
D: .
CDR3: ASRNKGKLF

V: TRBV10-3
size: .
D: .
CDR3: AIKIELSTDTQY

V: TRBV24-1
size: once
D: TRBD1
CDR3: ATSDALQGYGYT

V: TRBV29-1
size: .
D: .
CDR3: SVREVDNSPLH

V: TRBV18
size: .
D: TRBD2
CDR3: ASSRREGYNEQF

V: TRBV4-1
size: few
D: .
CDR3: ASSQPGVGHDTQY

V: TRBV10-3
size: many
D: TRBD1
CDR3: AISESGQGVTEAF

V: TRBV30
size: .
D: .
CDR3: AWSVIQRADTQY

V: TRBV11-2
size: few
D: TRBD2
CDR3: ASSRIAGRIHEQY

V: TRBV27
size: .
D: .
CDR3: ASSSLGQPREQY

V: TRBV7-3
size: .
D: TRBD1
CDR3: ASSYRDSANEAF

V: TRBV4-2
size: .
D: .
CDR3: ASSQDGWTPYGYT

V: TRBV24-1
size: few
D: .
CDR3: ATSPSSSYNSPLH

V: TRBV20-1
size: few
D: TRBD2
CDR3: SARSAGGSKETQY

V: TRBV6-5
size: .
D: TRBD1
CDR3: ASTRGQPNTEAF

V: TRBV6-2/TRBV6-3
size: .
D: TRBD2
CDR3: ASSYLTSGGYPQETQY

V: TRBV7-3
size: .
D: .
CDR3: ASSPTRTGELF

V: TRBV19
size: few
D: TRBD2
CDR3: ASQTSGGAYEQF

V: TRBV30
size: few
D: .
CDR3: AWSVGGGPLQLEQF

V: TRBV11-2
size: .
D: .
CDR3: ASSLGDGVSLSYGYT

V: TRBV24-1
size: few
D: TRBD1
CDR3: ATSDPGTGGLNEQF

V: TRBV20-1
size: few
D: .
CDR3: SARGIAWVTDTQY

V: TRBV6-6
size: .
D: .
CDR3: ASSLSLGQPQH

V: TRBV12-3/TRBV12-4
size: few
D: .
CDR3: ASSLYGPGTDTQY

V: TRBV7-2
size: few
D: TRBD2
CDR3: ASSLSGGGDTQY

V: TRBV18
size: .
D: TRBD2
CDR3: ASSPPLASGFYNEQF

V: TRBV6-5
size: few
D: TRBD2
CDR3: ASGETWLAGSGQY

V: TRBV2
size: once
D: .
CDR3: ASSAGRLNYNEQF

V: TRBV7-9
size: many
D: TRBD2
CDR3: ASSSKTSGEQGTQY

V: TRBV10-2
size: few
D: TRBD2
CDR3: ASRTSGGVDNEQF

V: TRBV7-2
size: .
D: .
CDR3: ASSSSGYQPQH

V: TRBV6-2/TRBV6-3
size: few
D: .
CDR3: ASTIPGTNEQF

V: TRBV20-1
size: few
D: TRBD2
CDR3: SARGPGSGGAGTQY

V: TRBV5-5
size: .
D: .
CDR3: ASSLADGISYEQY

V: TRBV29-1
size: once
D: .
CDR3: SVTAAWPEAF

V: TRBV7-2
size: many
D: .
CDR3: ASSLQINEKLF